These T cell receptor beta chains were read from a single sample in a study of persistence of HIV-infected CD4 T cells. Repertoires were generated with immunoSEQ multiplex PCR, while TCRdb's copy carries only in-frame clones and drops some. The sample includes about 40,000 clones, more than 75% of them seen just once. These receptors have no identified antigens. Sample: CD4+ T cells sorted from PBMCs after approximately 19-hour stimulation, taken from a patient who received antiretroviral therapy. The receptor set was obtained from an adult man with HIV who was CMV-seropositive. Both conserved end residues are part of each CDR3. The order of the fields is clone size, J gene, V gene, D gene, CDR3 DNA, CDR3 protein. D genes are given only for firm matches. Clone size is not always given. Where it is, it says once, few, many or a class for expanded clones.

NA TRBJ2-3 TRBV5-4 NA TGTGCCAGCAGCTTTCGGGTCCTAGCCGGGTCTAGCACAGATACGCAGTATTTT CASSFRVLAGSSTDTQYF
NA TRBJ1-2 TRBV3-1/TRBV3-2 NA TGTGCCAGCAGCCAAGAACAGGTGAGCGGCTACACCTTC CASSQEQVSGYTF
few TRBJ2-3 TRBV6-2/TRBV6-3 NA TGTGCCAGCAGTTACATGGCCCACACAGATACGCAGTATTTT CASSYMAHTDTQYF
NA TRBJ2-2 TRBV30 TRBD1 TGTGCCTGGAGTGTAAGGGGCAGGGGGACCGGGGAGCTGTTTTTT CAWSVRGRGTGELFF
NA TRBJ2-3 TRBV20-1 TRBD1 TGCAGTCTGGGACAGGGGGATACGCAGTATTTT CSLGQGDTQYF
NA TRBJ2-7 TRBV5-5 NA TGTGCCAGCAGCTTGGACAGGACCCCCTCCTACGAGCAGTACTTC CASSLDRTPSYEQYF
NA TRBJ2-3 TRBV18 NA TGTGCCAGCTCATCACTCACAGATACGCAGTATTTT CASSSLTDTQYF
few TRBJ1-2 TRBV2 NA TGTGCCAGCAGTGAGCGTTCCAGTCCTAACTATGGCTACACCTTC CASSERSSPNYGYTF
NA TRBJ1-1 TRBV7-3 NA TGTGCCAGCAGGACGGGACCCAGGAACACTGAAGCTTTCTTT CASRTGPRNTEAFF
NA TRBJ1-2 TRBV19 NA TGTGCCAGTAGTCCTTCCGGGACCGTCGACTATGGCTACACCTTC CASSPSGTVDYGYTF
NA TRBJ2-5 TRBV9 NA TGTGCCAGCACCGACCTGGCGAGCGGAGAGACCCAGTACTTC CASTDLASGETQYF
NA TRBJ1-5 TRBV6-5 TRBD1 TGTGCCACCCGGGCAGGGGGCTCTCAGCCCCAGCATTTT CATRAGGSQPQHF
NA TRBJ2-7 TRBV7-2 NA TGTGCCAGCAGCTCTGCTGGGATTTGGGGCGAGCAGTACTTC CASSSAGIWGEQYF
NA TRBJ1-1 TRBV6-5 NA TGTGCCAGCAGCAGGACAGTGCAGGGGAACACTGAAGCTTTCTTT CASSRTVQGNTEAFF
NA TRBJ2-7 TRBV27 NA TGTGCCAGCCTTTCCCTGACAGACGACAGCTACGAGCAGTACTTC CASLSLTDDSYEQYF
NA TRBJ1-6 TRBV30 NA TGTGCCTGGCTCAGCTCCTATAATTCACCCCTCCACTTT CAWLSSYNSPLHF
NA TRBJ1-2 TRBV18 TRBD1 TGTGCCAGCTCACATTTTATCGATCAGGGGGCGGACTATGGCTACACCTTC CASSHFIDQGADYGYTF
once TRBJ2-1 TRBV5-6 NA TGTGCCAGCCATGGTTTCGGTAACAGGACTATCAATGAGCAGTTCTTC CASHGFGNRTINEQFF
NA TRBJ2-7 TRBV27 TRBD1 TGTGCCAGCTCCTACCGGGACAGGGGTCTCCACGAGCAGTACTTC CASSYRDRGLHEQYF
NA TRBJ1-5 TRBV4-1 NA TGCGCCAGCAGCCAGGAGGGGAACAATCAGCCCCAGCATTTT CASSQEGNNQPQHF
NA TRBJ2-7 TRBV18 NA TGTGCCAGCTCACCAAGAGGGTTCGACGGAACCTACGAGCAGTACTTC CASSPRGFDGTYEQYF
NA TRBJ2-2 TRBV21-1 NA TGTGCCAGCAGCCACCGGGACAAGAACACCGGGGAGCTGTTTTTT CASSHRDKNTGELFF
NA TRBJ1-1 TRBV18 NA TGTGCCAGCTCACCACCTGGACGGCTGAACACTGAAGCTTTCTTT CASSPPGRLNTEAFF
NA TRBJ2-7 TRBV5-1 NA TGCGCCAGCAGCTTGGCTGGTGCGTCAGGGCTCGAGCAGTACTTC CASSLAGASGLEQYF
NA TRBJ1-3 TRBV30 NA TGTGCCTGGACTGGTGGAAACACCATATATTTT CAWTGGNTIYF
NA TRBJ1-3 TRBV7-2 TRBD1 TGTGCCAGCAGCTTAAGGGCAGGGGGCACCCACTCTGGAAACACCATATATTTT CASSLRAGGTHSGNTIYF
NA TRBJ2-1 TRBV18 TRBD2 TGTGCCAGCTCACCAACTAGCGGGAGCCCCTACAATGAGCAGTTCTTC CASSPTSGSPYNEQFF
NA TRBJ2-1 TRBV7-2 TRBD2 TGTGCCAGCAGCTTAGTACCAGCGGGAGGGGAGCAGTTCTTC CASSLVPAGGEQFF
NA TRBJ2-5 TRBV7-2 NA TGTGCCAGCAGCCCGGCGCGGGGTTGGGGGCAAGAGACCCAGTACTTC CASSPARGWGQETQYF
NA TRBJ1-5 TRBV19 TRBD1 TGTGCCACCCGTACAGGGGGAACGCGATACAATAGCAATCAGCCCCAGCATTTT CATRTGGTRYNSNQPQHF
NA TRBJ1-1 TRBV7-9 NA TGTGCCAGCAGCTTGGGGGGATTGAACACTGAAGCTTTCTTT CASSLGGLNTEAFF
once TRBJ1-3 TRBV6-5 NA TGTGCCAGCAGTTACACGTCAGGGGACTCTGGAAACACCATATATTTT CASSYTSGDSGNTIYF
NA TRBJ1-1 TRBV6-5 NA TGTGCCACTTTAGGCACTGAAGCTTTCTTT CATLGTEAFF
NA TRBJ1-5 TRBV29-1 NA TGCAGCGTTGCGGGGGGCATCAATCAGCCCCAGCATTTT CSVAGGINQPQHF
NA TRBJ1-2 TRBV4-1 NA TGCGCCAGCAGCCAACCTGACGGCAACTATGGCTACACCTTC CASSQPDGNYGYTF
NA TRBJ2-2 TRBV10-3 NA TGTGCCATCAGTGAAACAGCGAACACCGGGGAGCTGTTTTTT CAISETANTGELFF
once TRBJ1-1 TRBV30 NA TGTGCCTGGAGTGCGACGGGTAACACTGAAGCTTTCTTT CAWSATGNTEAFF
NA TRBJ1-2 TRBV30 NA TGTGCCTGGAGTGTACTGGGGGAATACGGCTACACCTTC CAWSVLGEYGYTF
NA TRBJ1-1 TRBV7-2 NA TGTGCCAGCCGGGGGGAGGCGAACACTGAAGCTTTCTTT CASRGEANTEAFF
NA TRBJ2-7 TRBV30 NA TGTGCCTGGAGTGTATGGGCTCCGGCAGGGCGGTCCTACGAGCAGTACTTC CAWSVWAPAGRSYEQYF
NA TRBJ1-5 TRBV15 NA TGTGCCACCAGCAGTGGCGTGAATAGCAATCAGCCCCAGCATTTT CATSSGVNSNQPQHF
NA TRBJ1-5 TRBV4-1 TRBD1 TGCGCCAGCAGCCAACCTCCCGGGACAGGGAGCGATAGCAATCAGCCCCAGCATTTT CASSQPPGTGSDSNQPQHF
NA TRBJ2-7 TRBV6-5 NA TGTGCCAGCCGTCTGTGGGGCTCGGTGGAGGAGCAGTACTTC CASRLWGSVEEQYF
NA TRBJ1-1 TRBV4-2 TRBD1 TGTGCCAGCAGCCCGATGACAGGGAGCACTGAAGCTTTCTTT CASSPMTGSTEAFF
once TRBJ2-7 TRBV9 TRBD2 TGTGCCAGCAGCGCAACTAGCGGAACCTACGAGCAGTACTTC CASSATSGTYEQYF
NA TRBJ1-1 TRBV9 NA TGTGCCAGCAGCGAATTAGCGGAAGACAGGACCACTGAAGCTTTCTTT CASSELAEDRTTEAFF
NA TRBJ2-7 TRBV18 TRBD1 TGTGCCAGCTCCCCCGGGACAGTCAGCTCCTACGAGCAGTACTTC CASSPGTVSSYEQYF
NA TRBJ2-5 TRBV19 NA TGTGCCAGTAGTATAGATCTATCCGGGGGACAAGAGACCCAGTACTTC CASSIDLSGGQETQYF
NA TRBJ1-5 TRBV5-1 NA TGCGCCAGCAGCTTGGATGGTATGGGCAATCAGCCCCAGCATTTT CASSLDGMGNQPQHF
few TRBJ1-4 TRBV5-6 TRBD1 TGTGCCAGCAGCTTGCTAGGGACAGGGGACGAAAAACTGTTTTTT CASSLLGTGDEKLFF
NA TRBJ1-1 TRBV6-1 TRBD1 TGTGCCAGCAGTGAAGCGACAGGGAGAGGTACTGAAGCTTTCTTT CASSEATGRGTEAFF
NA TRBJ1-3 TRBV25-1 NA TGTGCCAGCAGTGAATTAACAGTCCTCTCTGGAAACACCATATATTTT CASSELTVLSGNTIYF
few TRBJ2-5 TRBV27 NA TGTGCCAGCAGTTCTCATATTAGCGCCCGGCAAGAGACCCAGTACTTC CASSSHISARQETQYF
NA TRBJ1-5 TRBV6-2/TRBV6-3 TRBD1 TGTGCCAGCAGCGATTCAGGGGGCGGACAGCCCCAGCATTTT CASSDSGGGQPQHF
NA TRBJ2-5 TRBV5-1 TRBD2 TGCGCCAGCAGCTTGTGGCTAGCGGAGCAAGAGACCCAGTACTTC CASSLWLAEQETQYF
few TRBJ1-3 TRBV6-5 TRBD1 TGTGCCAGCAGTAGGGACAGGGTAGGAAACACCATATATTTT CASSRDRVGNTIYF
NA TRBJ2-3 TRBV7-9 NA TGTGCCAGCAGCTTAGGAGCAGGGCGGACAGATACGCAGTATTTT CASSLGAGRTDTQYF
NA TRBJ2-1 TRBV5-5 NA TGTGCCAGCAGCTTGGGGGCAACGGGAGCGAGGAATGAGCAGTTCTTC CASSLGATGARNEQFF
few TRBJ1-5 TRBV10-3 NA TGTGCCATCACTGCAGATAGCAATCAGCCCCAGCATTTT CAITADSNQPQHF